This T cell receptor beta chain was recorded in a study of T cell responses to AZD1222 COVID-19 vaccine. The protocol was immunoSEQ multiplex PCR, while the TCRdb copy is restricted to in-frame clones and leaves out a portion. In the table there are roughly 140,000 clones, around four fifths of which are singletons. The study, taken as a whole, reports: Unmutated variant regions are reportedly targeted by nearly half of spike-specific TCRs. Spike-specific TCR breadth and depth both grew after two AZD1222 doses. Dominant CD4 TCR responses targeted spike regions 160-218 and 743-854. The donor group comprised mostly white British people and more females; the analysis possibly underestimated clonal diversity.

Germline V CDR1 and CDR2: SGHDT, YYEEEE. The V and J ends lost 2 bases and 5 bases respectively, with 20 bases between them. The CDR3 spans 17 residues. A remark on this clone: Its antigen is currently unknown.

The sample in question was peripheral blood, obtained on day 0 of MenACWY control vaccination. This chain joins TRBV5-6 and TRBJ2-1; D not resolved. This sequence was found in an adult in good health. CDR3 coding DNA: TGTGCCAGCAGCTTAGTACGTGGTGGGCGCCCCAACAATGAGCAGTTCTTC. It yields the protein CASSLVRGGRPNNEQFF.